Below, 27 T cell receptor beta chains from the same sample are listed, as sequenced in a study of PD-1 blockade in classical Hodgkin lymphoma. Regarding time point: cycle 4 day 1 (C4D1), after 6 weeks of nivolumab. All the patients suffered relapse after autologous stem cell transplantation, and brentuximab vedotin exposure differed. Clones were sequenced by immunoSEQ multiplex PCR, and TCRdb holds only the in-frame ones, with some missing. The table has about 52,000 clones, approximately 86% seen once. The sample in question was peripheral blood mononuclear cells (PBMCs), obtained before the fourth cycle of nivolumab. Source of these receptors: a human donor with classical Hodgkin lymphoma.

The chain joins TRBV9 to TRBJ2-3, with TRBD2 identical over 8 bases. Unmatched junction bases numbered 4, after V lost 4 bases and J lost 0 bases. The CDR3 is made up of 15 amino acids. The germline CDR1 and CDR2 sequences are SGDLS and YYNGEE. The CDR3 sequence is CASSPLAGSTDTQYF. The CDR3, as DNA: TGTGCCAGCAGCCCCTTAGCGGGGAGCACAGATACGCAGTATTTT.

The rearrangement links TRBV18 to TRBJ1-5; no definite D call. With 3 bases removed from V and 3 bases from J, the gap between germline ends came to 12 bases. The germline V gene has CDR1 KGHSH and CDR2 LQKENI. The CDR3 consists of 15 residues. The CDR3 bases are TGTGCCAGCTCACCCGACACGAGTATCAATCAGCCCCAGCATTTT. As protein: CASSPDTSINQPQHF.

In DNA, the CDR3 is TGCAGCGTTGAACCAGCGCCCTCTGGAAACACCATATATTTT. Protein: CSVEPAPSGNTIYF. This sequence joins TRBV29-1 and TRBJ1-3; D not certain. The CDR3 has 14 residues. The germline V gene has CDR1 SQVTM and CDR2 ANQGSEA. Trimming removed 2 bases from V and 0 bases from J, with 8 bases in between.

The chain employs TRBV29-1 and TRBJ2-7; 8 positions match TRBD1. CDR3 length equals 12 residues. The ends lost 6 bases at V and 3 bases at J; junction bases unmatched: 4. CDR1 and CDR2 from the germline V gene are SQVTM and ANQGSEA. The CDR3 sequence: CSVLTGVYEQYF. The CDR3 region has the DNA TGCAGCGTCTTGACAGGGGTCTACGAGCAGTACTTC.

This clone has more than one count but fewer than ten. The rearrangement joins TRBV6-1 to TRBJ2-4; the match to TRBD1 covers 8 bases. V dropped 6 bases and J dropped 7; count of bases not matched to a gene: 8. The CDR3 is 14 amino acids. CDR1 is MNHNS and CDR2 is SASEGT in the germline V gene. In nucleotides, the CDR3 is TGTGCCAGCAGCCCGACAGGGGTAGACAACATTCAGTACTTC. It is translated as CASSPTGVDNIQYF.

The chain has TRBV12-5 and TRBJ1-1, with no clear D. The CDR3 has 12 residues. Trimming pared 7 bases from V and 11 bases from J, leaving 17 bases between. Germline V gene data show CDR1 as LGHNT and CDR2 as FRNRAP. CDR3: CASVDRLGRAFF. The CDR3 region has the DNA TGTGCTAGTGTTGACCGTCTCGGAAGGGCTTTCTTT.

V is TRBV7-6 and J is TRBJ1-2, with 11 positions matching TRBD1. The CDR3 spans 16 residues. In germline, CDR1 is SGHVS, CDR2 FNYEAQ. V lost 1 base, J lost 6 bases, and 7 bases stayed unmatched. CDR3 loop: CASSLGGTGGKDGYTF. The DNA for the CDR3 is TGTGCCAGCAGCTTAGGGGGGACAGGGGGGAAGGATGGCTACACCTTC.

This chain joins TRBV2 and TRBJ1-1; maybe TRBD1 (6 bases). The CDR3 sequence is 14 residues long. CDR1 SNHLY and CDR2 FYNNEI come from the germline V gene. Deletions cut 6 bases from V and 4 bases from J, with 15 bases between. CDR3 loop: CASRSGTSFTEAFF. The CDR3 DNA sequence: TGTGCCAGCAGATCCGGGACATCTTTCACTGAAGCTTTCTTT.

The chain carries TRBV7-7 and TRBJ2-1; D is uncertain. V gave up 5 bases and J gave up 0 bases, with 8 bases separating them. Germline CDR1 reads SSHAT; CDR2 reads FNYEAQ (reference sequence). The CDR3 is 14 residues long. The CDR3 loop is CASSPYSSYNEQFF. CDR3 DNA: TGTGCCAGCAGCCCCTATTCCTCCTACAATGAGCAGTTCTTC. Supplemented by reference TRBV7-7 and TRBJ2-1, the full variable domain reads GAGVSQSPRYKVTKRGQDVTLRCDPISSHATLYWYQQALGQGPEFLTYFNYEAQPDKSGLPSDRFSAERPEGSISTLTIQRTEQRDSAMYRCASSPYSSYNEQFFGPGTRLTVL.

The chain carries TRBV11-2 and TRBJ2-7; 9 bases agree with TRBD1. The V segment lost 2 bases and the J segment 4 bases; nucleotides outside the gene matches: 15. This CDR3 is 18 amino acids long. The germline V gene encodes CDR1 SGHAT and CDR2 FQNNGV. CDR3 nucleotide sequence: TGTGCCAGCAGCTTATTTGTTCCGTCGGGACAGGGAGGGTACGAGCAGTACTTC. It yields the protein CASSLFVPSGQGGYEQYF.

V usage is TRBV4-1 and J usage is TRBJ1-2; 8 bases map to TRBD1. Trimming took 5 bases from V and 7 from J; bases not matched to a gene: 12. Per germline, CDR1 MGHRA and CDR2 YSYEKL. The length of the CDR3 is 15 residues. CDR3 region: CASSSDADREGGYTF. Written as DNA, the CDR3 is TGCGCCAGCAGCTCGGATGCGGACAGGGAGGGTGGCTACACCTTC.

The genes are TRBV28 and TRBJ1-4, with 9 nucleotides matching TRBD1. From germline, CDR1 is MDHEN and CDR2 SYDVKM. V was pared by 10 bases and J by 8 bases, with 11 bases of the junction left unmatched. The CDR3 consists of 14 residues. In DNA form, the CDR3 reads TGTGCCACGAAATTACAGGGGGCGCGGGAAAAACTGTTTTTT. It is translated as CATKLQGAREKLFF.

V usage is TRBV2 and J usage is TRBJ2-7; D is perhaps TRBD1 (5 bases). The CDR3 extends over 14 amino acids. The germline gives CDR1 SNHLY, CDR2 FYNNEI. Trimming took 2 bases from V and 2 from J, leaving 10 bases between them. This CDR3 reads CASSEFQGAYEQYF. DNA for the CDR3: TGTGCCAGCAGTGAATTTCAGGGCGCCTACGAGCAGTACTTC.

This sequence joins TRBV2 and TRBJ1-4; TRBD1 matches at 10 bases. Germline V gene data show CDR1 as SNHLY and CDR2 as FYNNEI. J was trimmed by 8 bases and V by 7 bases; bases with no gene match: 1. The CDR3 contains 12 residues. The CDR3 nucleotides read TGTGCCAGCATGGGACAGGGGGAAAAACTGTTTTTT. This codes for CASMGQGEKLFF.

V usage is TRBV18 and J usage is TRBJ1-3; D ambiguous. CDR3 length equals 12 residues. The germline gives CDR1 KGHSH, CDR2 LQKENI. Trimming removed 2 bases at V and 8 bases at J, with 7 bases between. CDR3 DNA: TGTGCCAGCTCACCAGGGTTGGACACCATATATTTT. This sequence encodes CASSPGLDTIYF.

This rearrangement joins TRBV7-9 to TRBJ1-1; D gene uncertain. The V end was cut by 2 bases, the J end by 1 base, with 17 bases between. CDR1 is SEHNR and CDR2 is FQNEAQ in the germline V gene (reference sequence). This CDR3 spans 17 amino acids. In DNA form, the CDR3 reads TGTGCCAGCAGCTTATTGGGGATTGTTGGCCAGAACACTGAAGCTTTCTTT. It codes for CASSLLGIVGQNTEAFF.

V and J are TRBV2 and TRBJ1-5; the D is unclear. In germline, CDR1 is SNHLY, CDR2 FYNNEI. The CDR3 covers 14 residues. V was shortened by 2 bases and J by 0 bases, with 5 bases between the two germline ends. The CDR3 loop reads CASSEQISNQPQHF. The CDR3 DNA reads TGTGCCAGCAGTGAACAGATTAGCAATCAGCCCCAGCATTTT. The full variable domain, completed using reference TRBV2 and TRBJ1-5, is EPEVTQTPSHQVTQMGQEVILRCVPISNHLYFYWYRQILGQKVEFLVSFYNNEISEKSEIFDDQFSVERPDGSNFTLKIRSTKLEDSAMYFCASSEQISNQPQHFGDGTRLSIL.

The rearrangement uses TRBV10-3 and TRBJ2-7, with 13 bases identical to TRBD2. The CDR3 runs to 15 residues. Per the germline V gene, CDR1 is ENHRY and CDR2 is SYGVKD. Trimming cost V 2 bases and J 5 bases; bases outside gene matches: 3. CDR3 in amino acids: CAISEAGLAGDEQYF. Written as DNA, the CDR3 is TGTGCCATCAGTGAGGCCGGACTAGCGGGAGACGAGCAGTACTTC.

The genes are TRBV28 and TRBJ1-1; perhaps TRBD1 as D (6 bases). Trimming took 8 bases from V and 3 from J, leaving 16 bases between them. This CDR3 is built from 14 residues. Germline CDR1 and CDR2: MDHEN and SYDVKM. The CDR3 coding sequence is TGTGCCAGCGGTTCTGACAGGCCTTACACTGAAGCTTTCTTT. Translating gives CASGSDRPYTEAFF.

A single count supports this clone. V gene TRBV7-2 combines with J gene TRBJ2-7; D uncertain. The CDR3 is made up of 12 amino acids. Germline values: CDR1 SGHTA, CDR2 FQGNSA. V was pared by 5 bases and J by 0 bases, with 5 bases between. The CDR3 coding sequence is TGTGCCAGCAGCGCCCCCTCCTACGAGCAGTACTTC. This translates into CASSAPSYEQYF.

CDR3 in amino acids: CASSNARYGYTF. CDR3 DNA: TGTGCCAGCAGCAATGCCCGCTATGGCTACACCTTC. This rearrangement joins TRBV6-1 to TRBJ1-2; unclear D gene. There are 12 residues in the CDR3. In germline, CDR1 is MNHNS, CDR2 SASEGT. V was pared by 6 bases and J by 4 bases, with 9 bases between.

The V call is TRBV5-1, the J call TRBJ2-1; TRBD2 aligns across 11 bases. Per germline, CDR1 SGHRS and CDR2 YFSETQ. V lost 3 bases, J lost 8 bases, and 7 bases stayed unmatched. This CDR3 comprises 15 residues. CDR3 sequence reads: CASSYSGGALDEQFF. In DNA, the CDR3 is TGCGCCAGCAGCTATAGCGGGGGGGCGCTCGATGAGCAGTTCTTC.

This chain joins TRBV13 and TRBJ1-2, with D unclear. Germline assignment: CDR1 PRHDT and CDR2 FYEKMQ (reference sequence). The V end lost 5 bases, the J end lost 4 bases, and 8 bases lay between the germline ends. CDR3 length: 12 residues. This chain's CDR3 is CASSPGAYGYTF. CDR3 in DNA: TGTGCCAGCAGCCCAGGAGCCTATGGCTACACCTTC.

The chain couples TRBV9 to TRBJ2-7; TRBD2 matches at 9 bases. The junction had 11 bases not matched to a gene; V was cut back by 3 bases and J by 4 bases. Germline V gene data show CDR1 as SGDLS and CDR2 as YYNGEE. The CDR3 is 16 residues long. CDR3 residues: CASSAGGGGRVYEQYF. In DNA form, the CDR3 reads TGTGCCAGCAGCGCCGGCGGGGGGGGGAGAGTGTACGAGCAGTACTTC.

The chain couples TRBV10-1 to TRBJ1-2; D is uncertain. The CDR3 covers 20 residues. Germline assignment: CDR1 WNHNN and CDR2 SYGVQD (reference sequence). V lost 2 bases and J lost 0, with 25 bases in between. DNA for the CDR3: TGCGCCAGCAGTGAGCCCCCGTCCTGTCCGATACTTTTTTCTAACTATGGCTACACCTTC. As protein: CASSEPPSCPILFSNYGYTF.

This clone has only one observation. The gene calls are TRBV10-3 and TRBJ1-1; D is ambiguous. Per germline, CDR1 ENHRY and CDR2 SYGVKD. This CDR3 is built from 11 residues. V was cut by 6 bases and J by 0 bases, with 2 bases left in between. CDR3 in DNA: TGTGCCATCAGGATGAACACTGAAGCTTTCTTT. This translates into CAIRMNTEAFF.

A note on this clone: The germline gene is not matched at one end of the junction; a read error may be the cause. The chain uses TRBV7-3 and TRBJ2-2; D is possibly TRBD1 (5 bases). The CDR3 runs 16 residues. The germline V gene encodes CDR1 SGHTA and CDR2 FQGTGA. CDR3 sequence reads: CASSPVGRANTGELFF. CDR3 bases: TGTGCCAGCAGCCCTGTGGGCAGGGCGAATACCGGGGAGCTGTTTTTT.